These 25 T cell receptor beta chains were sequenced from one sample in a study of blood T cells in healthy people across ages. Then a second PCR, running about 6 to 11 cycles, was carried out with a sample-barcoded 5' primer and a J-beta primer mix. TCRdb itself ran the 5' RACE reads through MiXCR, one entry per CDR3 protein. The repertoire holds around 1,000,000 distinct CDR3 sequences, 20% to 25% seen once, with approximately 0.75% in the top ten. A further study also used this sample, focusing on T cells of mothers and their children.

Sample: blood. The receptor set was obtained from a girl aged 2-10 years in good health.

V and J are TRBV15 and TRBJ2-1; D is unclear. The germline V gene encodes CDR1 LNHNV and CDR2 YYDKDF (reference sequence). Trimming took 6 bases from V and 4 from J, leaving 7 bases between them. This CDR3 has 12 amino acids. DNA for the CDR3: TGTGCCACCAGTCCCGAATACAATGAGCAGTTCTTC. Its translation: CATSPEYNEQFF.

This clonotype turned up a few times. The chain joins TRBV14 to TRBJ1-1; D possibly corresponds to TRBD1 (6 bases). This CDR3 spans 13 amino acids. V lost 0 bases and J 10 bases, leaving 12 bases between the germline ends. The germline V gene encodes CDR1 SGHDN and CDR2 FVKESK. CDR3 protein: CASSQDLAGAAFF. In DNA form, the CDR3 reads TGTGCCAGCAGCCAAGATTTGGCGGGGGCAGCTTTCTTT. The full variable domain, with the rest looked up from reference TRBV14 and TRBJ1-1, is EAGVTQFPSHSVIEKGQTVTLRCDPISGHDNLYWYRRVMGKEIKFLLHFVKESKQDESGMPNNRFLAERTGGTYSTLKVQPAELEDSGVYFCASSQDLAGAAFFGQGTRLTVV.

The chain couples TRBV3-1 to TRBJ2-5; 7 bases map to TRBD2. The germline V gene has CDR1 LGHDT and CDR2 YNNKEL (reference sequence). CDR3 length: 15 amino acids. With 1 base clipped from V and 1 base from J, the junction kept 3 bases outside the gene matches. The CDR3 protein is CASSQGLAFQETQYF. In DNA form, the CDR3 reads TGTGCCAGCAGCCAAGGACTAGCTTTCCAAGAGACCCAGTACTTC.

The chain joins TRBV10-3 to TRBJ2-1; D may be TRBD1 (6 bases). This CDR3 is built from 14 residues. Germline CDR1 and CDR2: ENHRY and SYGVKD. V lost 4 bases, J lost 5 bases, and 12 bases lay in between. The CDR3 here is CAISVRTANNEQFF. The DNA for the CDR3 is TGTGCCATCAGTGTCCGGACAGCGAACAATGAGCAGTTCTTC.

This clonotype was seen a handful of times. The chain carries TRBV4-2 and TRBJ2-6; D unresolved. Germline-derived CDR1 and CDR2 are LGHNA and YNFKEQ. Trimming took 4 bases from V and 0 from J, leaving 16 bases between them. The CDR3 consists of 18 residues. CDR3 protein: CASSLNPPDLSGANVLTF. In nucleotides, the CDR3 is TGTGCCAGCAGCCTTAACCCCCCGGACCTCTCTGGGGCCAACGTCCTGACTTTC.

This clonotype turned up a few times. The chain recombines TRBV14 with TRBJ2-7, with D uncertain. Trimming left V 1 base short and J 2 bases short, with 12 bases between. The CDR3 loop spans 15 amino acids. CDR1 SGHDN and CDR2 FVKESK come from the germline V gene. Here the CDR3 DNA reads TGTGCCAGCAGCCAAGGACCCCCAGCAACCTACGAGCAGTACTTC. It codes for CASSQGPPATYEQYF.

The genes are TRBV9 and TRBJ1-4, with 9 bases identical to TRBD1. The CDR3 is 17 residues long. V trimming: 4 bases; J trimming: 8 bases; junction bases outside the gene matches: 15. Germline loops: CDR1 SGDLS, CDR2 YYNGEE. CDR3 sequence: CASSPETSGTGLEKLFF. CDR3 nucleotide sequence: TGTGCCAGCAGCCCAGAAACTTCCGGGACAGGGCTAGAAAAACTGTTTTTT.

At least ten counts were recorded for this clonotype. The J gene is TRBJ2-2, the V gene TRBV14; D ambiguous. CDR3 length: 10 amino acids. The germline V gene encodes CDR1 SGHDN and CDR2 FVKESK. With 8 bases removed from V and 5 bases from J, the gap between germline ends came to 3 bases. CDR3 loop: CASPTGELFF. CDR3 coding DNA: TGTGCCAGCCCTACCGGGGAGCTGTTTTTT.

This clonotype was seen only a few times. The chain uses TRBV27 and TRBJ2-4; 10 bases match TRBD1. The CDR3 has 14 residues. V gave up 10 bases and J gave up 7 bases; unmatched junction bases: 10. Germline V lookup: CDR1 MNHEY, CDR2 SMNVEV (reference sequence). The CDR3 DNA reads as TGTGCCACTATGGACAGGGGGGTGTTTAACATTCAGTACTTC. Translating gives CATMDRGVFNIQYF.

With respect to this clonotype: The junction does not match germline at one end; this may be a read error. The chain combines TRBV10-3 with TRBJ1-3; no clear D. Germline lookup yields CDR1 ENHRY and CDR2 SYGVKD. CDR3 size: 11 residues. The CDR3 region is CDIKEGNTIYF. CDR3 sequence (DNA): TGTGACATCAAGGAGGGAAACACCATATATTTT.

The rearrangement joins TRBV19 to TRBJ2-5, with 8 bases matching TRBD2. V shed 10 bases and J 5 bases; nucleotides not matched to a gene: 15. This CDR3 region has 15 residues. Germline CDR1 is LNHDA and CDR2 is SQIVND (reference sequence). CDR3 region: CAISGLPAGVETQYF. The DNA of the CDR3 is TGTGCCATCTCGGGCCTCCCAGCGGGGGTGGAGACCCAGTACTTC.

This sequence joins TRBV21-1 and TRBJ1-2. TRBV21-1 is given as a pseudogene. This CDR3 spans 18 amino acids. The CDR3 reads CASSKEAGRLVANYGYTF. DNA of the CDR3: TGTGCCAGCAGCAAAGAGGCCGGCAGGCTCGTAGCTAACTATGGCTACACCTTC.

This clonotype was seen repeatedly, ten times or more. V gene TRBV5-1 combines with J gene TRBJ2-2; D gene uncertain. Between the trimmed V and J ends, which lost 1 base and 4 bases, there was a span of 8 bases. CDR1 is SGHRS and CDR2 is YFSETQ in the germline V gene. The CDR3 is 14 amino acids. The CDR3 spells CASSLNSVTGELFF. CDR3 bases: TGCGCCAGCAGCTTGAACAGCGTCACCGGGGAGCTGTTTTTT.

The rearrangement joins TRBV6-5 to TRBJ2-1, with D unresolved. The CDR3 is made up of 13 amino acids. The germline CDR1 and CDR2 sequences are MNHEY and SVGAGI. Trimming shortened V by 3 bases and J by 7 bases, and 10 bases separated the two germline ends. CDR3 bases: TGTGCCAGCAGTTATGGGATAGGAAATGAGCAGTTCTTC. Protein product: CASSYGIGNEQFF.

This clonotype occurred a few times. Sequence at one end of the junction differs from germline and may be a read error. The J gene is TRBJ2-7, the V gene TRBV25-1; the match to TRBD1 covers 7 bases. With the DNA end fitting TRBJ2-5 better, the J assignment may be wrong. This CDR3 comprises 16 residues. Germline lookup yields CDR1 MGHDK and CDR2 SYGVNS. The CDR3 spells CASSELRGTKQGTQYF. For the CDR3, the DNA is TGTGCCAGCAGTGAACTCAGGGGGACGAAACAAGGGACCCAGTACTTC.

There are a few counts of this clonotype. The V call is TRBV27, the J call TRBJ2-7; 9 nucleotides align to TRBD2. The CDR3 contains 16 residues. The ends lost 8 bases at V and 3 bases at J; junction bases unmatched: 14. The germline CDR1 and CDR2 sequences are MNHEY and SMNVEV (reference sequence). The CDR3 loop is CASGPLLAGRGYEQYF. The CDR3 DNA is TGTGCCAGCGGACCTCTTCTAGCGGGAAGAGGCTACGAGCAGTACTTC.

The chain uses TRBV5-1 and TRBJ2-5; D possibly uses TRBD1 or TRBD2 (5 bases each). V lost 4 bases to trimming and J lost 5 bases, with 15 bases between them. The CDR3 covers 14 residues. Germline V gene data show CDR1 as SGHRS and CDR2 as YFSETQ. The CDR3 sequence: CASSLGVGLETQYF. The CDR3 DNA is TGCGCCAGCAGCCTGGGGGTAGGATTGGAGACCCAGTACTTC.

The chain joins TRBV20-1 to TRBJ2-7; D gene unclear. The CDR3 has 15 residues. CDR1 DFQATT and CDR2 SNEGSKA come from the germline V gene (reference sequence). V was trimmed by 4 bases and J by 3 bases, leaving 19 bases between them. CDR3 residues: CSAINPTNNLYEQYF. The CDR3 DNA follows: TGCAGTGCTATCAACCCCACCAATAATCTCTACGAGCAGTACTTC.

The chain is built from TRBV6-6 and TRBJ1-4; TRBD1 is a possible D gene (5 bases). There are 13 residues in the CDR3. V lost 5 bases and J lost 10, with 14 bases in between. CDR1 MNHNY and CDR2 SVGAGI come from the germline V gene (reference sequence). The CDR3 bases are TGTGCCAGCAGTCCTTCGGGGGAAGGAAAACTGTTTTTT. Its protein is CASSPSGEGKLFF.

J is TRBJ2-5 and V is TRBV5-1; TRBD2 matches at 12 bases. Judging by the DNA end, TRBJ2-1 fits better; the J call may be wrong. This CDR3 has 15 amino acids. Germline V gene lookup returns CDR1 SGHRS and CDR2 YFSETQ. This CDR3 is CASSLRLAGANEQFF. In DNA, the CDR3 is TGCGCCAGCAGCTTGCGACTAGCGGGAGCGAATGAGCAGTTCTTC.

The CDR3 sequence is CASSQRLAGGPYEQYF. The CDR3 DNA sequence: TGCGCCAGCAGCCAGAGACTAGCGGGAGGTCCCTACGAGCAGTACTTC. The chain uses TRBV4-1 and TRBJ2-7, with TRBD2 identical over 13 bases. This CDR3 is 16 amino acids long. V shed 3 bases, J shed 2 bases, and the junction held 4 bases outside the gene matches. Germline V lookup: CDR1 MGHRA, CDR2 YSYEKL.

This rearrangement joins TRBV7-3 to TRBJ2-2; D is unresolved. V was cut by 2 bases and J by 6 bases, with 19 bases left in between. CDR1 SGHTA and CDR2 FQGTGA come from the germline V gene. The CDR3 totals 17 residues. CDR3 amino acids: CASSLYPELVVAGELFF. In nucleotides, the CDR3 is TGTGCCAGCAGCTTATACCCGGAATTAGTAGTCGCCGGGGAGCTGTTTTTT.

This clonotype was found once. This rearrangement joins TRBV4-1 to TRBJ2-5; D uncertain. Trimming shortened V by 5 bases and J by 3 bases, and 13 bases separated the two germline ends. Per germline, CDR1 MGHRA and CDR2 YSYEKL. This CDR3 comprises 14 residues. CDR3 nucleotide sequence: TGCGCCAGCAGCTCCCCCTACCGCGAAGAGACCCAGTACTTC. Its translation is CASSSPYREETQYF.

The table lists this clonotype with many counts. This CDR3 reads CASSFLTEAFF. CDR3 DNA: TGTGCCAGCAGCTTTTTAACTGAAGCTTTCTTT. The chain joins TRBV7-2 to TRBJ1-1; D unclear. CDR1 and CDR2 from the germline V gene are SGHTA and FQGNSA. V gave up 3 bases and J gave up 5 bases, with 4 bases separating them. This CDR3 contains 11 residues.

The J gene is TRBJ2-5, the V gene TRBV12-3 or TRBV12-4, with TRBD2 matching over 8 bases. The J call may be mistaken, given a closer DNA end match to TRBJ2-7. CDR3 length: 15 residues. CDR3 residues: CASSPRLTSAYEQYF. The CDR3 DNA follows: TGTGCCAGCAGTCCCCGCTTGACTAGCGCCTACGAGCAGTACTTC.